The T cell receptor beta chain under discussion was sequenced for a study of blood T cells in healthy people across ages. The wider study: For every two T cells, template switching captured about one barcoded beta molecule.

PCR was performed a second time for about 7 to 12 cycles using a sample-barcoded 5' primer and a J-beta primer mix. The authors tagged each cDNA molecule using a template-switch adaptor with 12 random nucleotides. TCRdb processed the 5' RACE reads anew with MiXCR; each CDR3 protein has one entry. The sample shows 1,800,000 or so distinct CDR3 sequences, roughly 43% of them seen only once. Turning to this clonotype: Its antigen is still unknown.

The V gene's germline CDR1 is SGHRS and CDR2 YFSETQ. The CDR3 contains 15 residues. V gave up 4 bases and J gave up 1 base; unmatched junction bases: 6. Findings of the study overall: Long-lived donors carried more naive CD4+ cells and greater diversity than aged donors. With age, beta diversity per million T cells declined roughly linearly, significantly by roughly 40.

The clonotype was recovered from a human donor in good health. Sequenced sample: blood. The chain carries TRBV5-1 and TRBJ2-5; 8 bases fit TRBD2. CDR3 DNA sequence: TGCGCCAGCAGCGACTCGGGGGGGGCCCAAGAGACCCAGTACTTC. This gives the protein CASSDSGGAQETQYF.